The 3 T cell receptor beta chains below come from one sample, sequenced in a study of T-cell reconstitution after alpha-beta-depleted transplantation in children. Unique molecular identifiers were incorporated during preparation of the TCRbeta library. TCRdb itself ran the PCR reads through MiXCR, one entry per CDR3 protein. The table has roughly 300,000 distinct CDR3 sequences, around 10% seen once; the top ten hold less than 25%. The sequences come from peripheral blood, collected 180 days after TCRalphabeta/CD19-depleted stem cell transplant. These TCRs come from a male patient aged 2-10 years who had a stem cell transplant for chronic granulomatous disease, so the T cells may come from the graft donor.

This clonotype showed up many times. The chain couples TRBV7-9 to TRBJ2-1, with 9 positions matching TRBD2. Germline V gene sequence: CDR1 SEHNR, CDR2 FQNEAQ (reference sequence). This CDR3 has 17 residues. J gave up 2 bases and V 0 bases, and 5 bases lay outside the gene matches. The chain's CDR3 is CASSLATSGGPYNEQFF. CDR3 DNA: TGTGCCAGCAGCTTAGCGACTAGCGGAGGACCCTACAATGAGCAGTTCTTC. The complete variable domain, with remaining parts taken from reference TRBV7-9 and TRBJ2-1, reads DTGVSQNPRHKITKRGQNVTFRCDPISEHNRLYWYRQTLGQGPEFLTYFQNEAQLEKSRLLSDRFSAERPKGSFSTLEIQRTEQGDSAMYLCASSLATSGGPYNEQFFGPGTRLTVL.

This clonotype was seen repeatedly, ten times or more. This chain uses TRBV4-2 with TRBJ2-2; 8 bases align to TRBD2. V lost 0 bases and J lost 1; bases outside the gene matches: 4. The CDR3 contains 17 residues. Per the germline V gene, CDR1 is LGHNA and CDR2 is YNFKEQ. CDR3 nucleotide sequence: TGTGCCAGCAGCCAAGATGGGCGGGAGGTGAACACCGGGGAGCTGTTTTTT. This codes for CASSQDGREVNTGELFF.

In this sample, this clonotype turned up many times. The chain recombines TRBV29-1 with TRBJ1-1, with TRBD1 as a possible D gene (5 bases). Germline V gene data show CDR1 as SQVTM and CDR2 as ANQGSEA. The CDR3 is made up of 13 amino acids. V was pared by 6 bases and J by 0 bases, with 11 bases between. Here the CDR3 reads CSVDGQMNTEAFF. CDR3 bases: TGCAGCGTGGATGGACAAATGAACACTGAAGCTTTCTTT.